This is a list of T cell receptor beta chains from one sample in a study of cytotoxic CD8 clonotypes in ibrutinib-treated CLL. TCRdb's table, derived via immunoSEQ multiplex PCR, lists solely in-frame clones and lacks some. The table records approximately 100,000 clones, under 70% of them present only once. The sequencing here drew on PBMCs, taken after 24 months of ibrutinib treatment. These receptors came from a human donor with chronic lymphocytic leukemia. CDR3s leave out the opening cysteine and the closing phenylalanine or tryptophan. The order of the fields is CDR3 protein, V gene, J gene.

CDR3 protein: ASTWSGTDTQY
V gene: TRBV5-1
J gene: TRBJ2-3

CDR3 protein: SAAAPGETQY
V gene: TRBV29-1
J gene: TRBJ2-5

CDR3 protein: ASSYAGHAEAF
V gene: TRBV6-6
J gene: TRBJ1-1

CDR3 protein: ARVGLIAYGYT
V gene: TRBV7-3
J gene: TRBJ1-2

CDR3 protein: ASSPLGANNEQF
V gene: TRBV28
J gene: TRBJ2-1

CDR3 protein: ASSQGTGYGYT
V gene: TRBV4-1
J gene: TRBJ1-2

CDR3 protein: ASSQGRPGTPY
V gene: TRBV14
J gene: TRBJ2-4

CDR3 protein: AWSVPQTGGQETQY
V gene: TRBV30
J gene: TRBJ2-5

CDR3 protein: ASTGGTADTQY
V gene: TRBV7-2
J gene: TRBJ2-3

CDR3 protein: SADPMGANVLT
V gene: TRBV29-1
J gene: TRBJ2-6

CDR3 protein: AYVSGTKQF
V gene: TRBV30
J gene: TRBJ2-1

CDR3 protein: ASSTRQQMKDYGYT
V gene: TRBV7-9
J gene: TRBJ1-2

CDR3 protein: AWSKGPIGPQH
V gene: TRBV30
J gene: TRBJ1-5

CDR3 protein: AWSPQRGGLGSAKNIQY
V gene: TRBV30
J gene: TRBJ2-4

CDR3 protein: ASSLVTGMNTEAF
V gene: TRBV7-2
J gene: TRBJ1-1

CDR3 protein: ASSYGEGGYGYT
V gene: TRBV6-5
J gene: TRBJ1-2

CDR3 protein: ASRRRTGPNQPQH
V gene: TRBV2
J gene: TRBJ1-5

CDR3 protein: ASSQDRTNLAKNIQY
V gene: TRBV4-1
J gene: TRBJ2-4

CDR3 protein: ASSLTYQETQY
V gene: TRBV7-3
J gene: TRBJ2-5

CDR3 protein: ASSSGTPNYGYT
V gene: TRBV19
J gene: TRBJ1-2

CDR3 protein: ASSLFYGQF
V gene: TRBV7-3
J gene: TRBJ2-1

CDR3 protein: ASSLIPYGYT
V gene: TRBV28
J gene: TRBJ1-2

CDR3 protein: ASSFALNTGELF
V gene: TRBV7-3
J gene: TRBJ2-2

CDR3 protein: ASSVEDRGNEQF
V gene: TRBV9
J gene: TRBJ2-1

CDR3 protein: ASSLSQLGNTEAF
V gene: TRBV28
J gene: TRBJ1-1

CDR3 protein: SGGQGRGDTQY
V gene: TRBV29-1
J gene: TRBJ2-3

CDR3 protein: ASSPGTHYEAF
V gene: TRBV18
J gene: TRBJ1-1

CDR3 protein: ATRTAGTDTQY
V gene: TRBV25-1
J gene: TRBJ2-3

CDR3 protein: ASSPTGTGINEQY
V gene: TRBV9
J gene: TRBJ2-7

CDR3 protein: ASSLGSGTGDEQY
V gene: TRBV5-4
J gene: TRBJ2-7

CDR3 protein: ASSLVYRYAMNTEAF
V gene: TRBV7-2
J gene: TRBJ1-1

CDR3 protein: ASSYKPQGSYEQY
V gene: TRBV6-5
J gene: TRBJ2-7

CDR3 protein: ASSFYRTAGNSPLH
V gene: TRBV5-6
J gene: TRBJ1-6

CDR3 protein: VSSTQPRDEQY
V gene: TRBV9
J gene: TRBJ2-7

CDR3 protein: ASSLTGPAF
V gene: TRBV5-6
J gene: TRBJ1-1

CDR3 protein: ASSLVEGISETQY
V gene: TRBV7-7
J gene: TRBJ2-5

CDR3 protein: ALNRGGDTEAF
V gene: TRBV30
J gene: TRBJ1-1

CDR3 protein: SVEEGRGQPQH
V gene: TRBV29-1
J gene: TRBJ1-5

CDR3 protein: ASSIDPGLTGELF
V gene: TRBV19
J gene: TRBJ2-2

CDR3 protein: ASSLTGRDTIY
V gene: TRBV7-3
J gene: TRBJ1-3

CDR3 protein: ASSYRGTLSGNEQF
V gene: TRBV27
J gene: TRBJ2-1

CDR3 protein: AWSGNRGLGYGYT
V gene: TRBV30
J gene: TRBJ1-2

CDR3 protein: ATPRSFKAQPQH
V gene: TRBV15
J gene: TRBJ1-5

CDR3 protein: ASSAGQNYGYT
V gene: TRBV25-1
J gene: TRBJ1-2

CDR3 protein: ASSLIGGGTSTGELF
V gene: TRBV7-6
J gene: TRBJ2-2

CDR3 protein: ASSPRGEKLF
V gene: TRBV19
J gene: TRBJ1-4

CDR3 protein: ASTPGGTGYYEQY
V gene: TRBV5-5
J gene: TRBJ2-7

CDR3 protein: ASSQNRAGEQF
V gene: TRBV14
J gene: TRBJ2-1

CDR3 protein: ASSSSTDTQY
V gene: TRBV7-9
J gene: TRBJ2-3

CDR3 protein: ASSYGQLTGYT
V gene: TRBV6-6
J gene: TRBJ1-2

CDR3 protein: AWKGDIANVLT
V gene: TRBV30
J gene: TRBJ2-6

CDR3 protein: ASSLGGVEAF
V gene: TRBV4-2
J gene: TRBJ1-1

CDR3 protein: ASSRSMTSGKNTGELF
V gene: TRBV5-1
J gene: TRBJ2-2

CDR3 protein: ASSESTETQY
V gene: TRBV10-1
J gene: TRBJ2-5

CDR3 protein: ASTRTGGYYEQY
V gene: TRBV6-6
J gene: TRBJ2-7

CDR3 protein: ASSRRRDGETQY
V gene: TRBV7-6
J gene: TRBJ2-5

CDR3 protein: ASSQDEDSYGYT
V gene: TRBV4-3
J gene: TRBJ1-2

CDR3 protein: AWSAYIGQMSTEAF
V gene: TRBV30
J gene: TRBJ1-1